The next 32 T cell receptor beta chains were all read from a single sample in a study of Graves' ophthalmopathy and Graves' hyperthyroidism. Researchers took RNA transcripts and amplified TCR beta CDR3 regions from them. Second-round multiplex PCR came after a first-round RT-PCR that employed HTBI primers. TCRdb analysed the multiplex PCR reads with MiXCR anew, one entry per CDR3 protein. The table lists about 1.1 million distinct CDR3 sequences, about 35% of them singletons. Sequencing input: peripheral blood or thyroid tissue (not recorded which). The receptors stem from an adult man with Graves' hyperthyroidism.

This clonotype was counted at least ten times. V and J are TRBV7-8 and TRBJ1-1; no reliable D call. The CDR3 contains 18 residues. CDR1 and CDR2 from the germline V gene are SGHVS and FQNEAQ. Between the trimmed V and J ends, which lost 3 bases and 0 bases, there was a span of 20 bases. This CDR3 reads CASSFLSVDGIMNTEAFF. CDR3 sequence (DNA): TGTGCCAGCAGCTTCTTGTCCGTAGACGGAATAATGAACACTGAAGCTTTCTTT.

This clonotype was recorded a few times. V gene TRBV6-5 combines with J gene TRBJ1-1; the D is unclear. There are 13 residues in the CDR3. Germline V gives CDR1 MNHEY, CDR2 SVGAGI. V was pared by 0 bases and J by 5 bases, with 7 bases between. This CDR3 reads CASSYSIATEAFF. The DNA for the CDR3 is TGTGCCAGCAGTTACTCGATAGCTACTGAAGCTTTCTTT.

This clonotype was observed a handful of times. In DNA form, the CDR3 reads TGTGCCAGCAGCTATGGGTCTAGCTTTCGCTCCTACGAGCAGTACTTC. It yields the protein CASSYGSSFRSYEQYF. The V and J genes are TRBV7-9 and TRBJ2-7, with a weak D call TRBD2 (5 bases). CDR1 is SEHNR and CDR2 is FQNEAQ in the germline V gene (reference sequence). CDR3 size: 16 residues. The ends were cut back, 4 bases at V and 0 bases at J, with 16 bases in the middle.

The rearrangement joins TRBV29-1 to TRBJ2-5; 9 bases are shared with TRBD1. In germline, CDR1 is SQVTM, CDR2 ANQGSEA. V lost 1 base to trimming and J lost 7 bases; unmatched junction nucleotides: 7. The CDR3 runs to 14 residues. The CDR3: CSVEGDRVLGTQYF. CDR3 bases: TGCAGCGTTGAAGGGGACAGGGTGCTTGGGACCCAGTACTTC.

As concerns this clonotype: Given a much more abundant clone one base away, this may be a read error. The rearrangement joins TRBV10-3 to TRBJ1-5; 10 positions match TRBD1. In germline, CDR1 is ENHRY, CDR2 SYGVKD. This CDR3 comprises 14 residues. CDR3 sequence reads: CASSVGDRGQPQHF. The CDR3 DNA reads TGTGCCAGCAGTGTAGGGGACAGGGGTCAGCCCCAGCATTTT.

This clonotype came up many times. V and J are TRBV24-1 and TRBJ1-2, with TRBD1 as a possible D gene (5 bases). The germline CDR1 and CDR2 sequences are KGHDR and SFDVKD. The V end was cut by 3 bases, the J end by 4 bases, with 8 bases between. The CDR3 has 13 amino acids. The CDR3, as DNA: TGTGCCACCAGTGATGACAGAGGCTATGGCTACACCTTC. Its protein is CATSDDRGYGYTF.

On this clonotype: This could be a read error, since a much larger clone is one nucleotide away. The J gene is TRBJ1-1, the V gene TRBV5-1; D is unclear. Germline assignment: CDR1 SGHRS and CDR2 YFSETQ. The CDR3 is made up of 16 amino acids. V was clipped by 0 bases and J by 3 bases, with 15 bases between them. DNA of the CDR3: TGCGCCAGCAGCTTGGGAAGGAGGCGTTTTGACACTGAAGCTTTCTTT. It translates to CASSLGRRRFDTEAFF.

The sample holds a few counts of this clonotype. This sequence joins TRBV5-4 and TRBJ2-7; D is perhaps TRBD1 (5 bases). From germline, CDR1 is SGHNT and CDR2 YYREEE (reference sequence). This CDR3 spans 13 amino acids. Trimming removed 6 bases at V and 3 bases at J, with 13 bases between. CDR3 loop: CASKMGHLYEQYF. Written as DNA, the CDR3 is TGTGCCAGCAAGATGGGGCATCTCTACGAGCAGTACTTC.

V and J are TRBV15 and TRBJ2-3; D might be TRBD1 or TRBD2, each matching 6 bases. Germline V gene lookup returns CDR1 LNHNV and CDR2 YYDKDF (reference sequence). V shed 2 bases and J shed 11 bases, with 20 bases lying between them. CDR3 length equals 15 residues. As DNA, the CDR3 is TGTGCCACCAGCAGACGAGGGGGTAGCGGTCTCGGGCAGTATTTT. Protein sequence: CATSRRGGSGLGQYF.

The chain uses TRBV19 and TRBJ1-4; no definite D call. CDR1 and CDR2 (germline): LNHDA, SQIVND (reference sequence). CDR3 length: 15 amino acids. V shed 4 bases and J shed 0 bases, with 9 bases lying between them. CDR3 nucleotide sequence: TGTGCCAGTAGTACCCGCGTATCAACTAATGAAAAACTGTTTTTT. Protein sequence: CASSTRVSTNEKLFF.

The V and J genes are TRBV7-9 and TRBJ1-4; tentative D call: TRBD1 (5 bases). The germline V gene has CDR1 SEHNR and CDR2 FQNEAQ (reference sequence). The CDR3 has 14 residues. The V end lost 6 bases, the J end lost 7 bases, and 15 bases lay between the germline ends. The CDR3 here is CASRNQGFGEKLFF. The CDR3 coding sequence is TGTGCCAGCAGGAACCAGGGATTTGGTGAAAAACTGTTTTTT.

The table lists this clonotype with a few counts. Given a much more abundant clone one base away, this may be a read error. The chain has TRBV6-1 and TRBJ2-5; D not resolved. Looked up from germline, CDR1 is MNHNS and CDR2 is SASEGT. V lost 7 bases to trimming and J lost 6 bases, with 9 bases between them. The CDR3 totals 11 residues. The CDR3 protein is CASTQGQTQYF. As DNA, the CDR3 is TGTGCCAGCACCCAAGGGCAGACCCAGTACTTC.

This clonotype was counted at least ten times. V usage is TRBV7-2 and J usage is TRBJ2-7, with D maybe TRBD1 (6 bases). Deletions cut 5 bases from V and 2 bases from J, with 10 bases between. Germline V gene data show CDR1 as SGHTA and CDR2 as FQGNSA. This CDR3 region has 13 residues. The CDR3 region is CASSPQGTYEQYF. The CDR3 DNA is TGTGCCAGCAGCCCACAGGGAACCTACGAGCAGTACTTC. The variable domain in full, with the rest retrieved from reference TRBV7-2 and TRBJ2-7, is GAGVSQSPSNKVTEKGKDVELRCDPISGHTALYWYRQSLGQGLEFLIYFQGNSAPDKSGLPSDRFSAERTGGSVSTLTIQRTQQEDSAVYLCASSPQGTYEQYFGPGTRLTVT.

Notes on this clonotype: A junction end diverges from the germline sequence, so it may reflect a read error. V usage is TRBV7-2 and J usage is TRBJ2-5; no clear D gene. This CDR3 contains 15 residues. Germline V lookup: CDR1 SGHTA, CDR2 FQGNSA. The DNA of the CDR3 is TGCGCCAGCAGCCAAGATCGGGCGGCGCCGTGGGCCCAGTACTTC. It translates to CASSQDRAAPWAQYF. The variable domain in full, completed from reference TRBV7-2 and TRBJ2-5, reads GAGVSQSPSNKVTEKGKDVELRCDPISGHTALYWYRQSLGQGLEFLIYFQGNSAPDKSGLPSDRFSAERTGGSVSTLTIQRTQQEDSAVYLCASSQDRAAPWAQYFGPGTRLLVL.

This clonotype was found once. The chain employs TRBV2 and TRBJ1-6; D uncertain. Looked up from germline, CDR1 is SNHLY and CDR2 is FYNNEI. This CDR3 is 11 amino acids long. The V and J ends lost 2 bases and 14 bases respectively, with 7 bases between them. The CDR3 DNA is TGTGCCAGCAGTGAATCGGTAGCCCTCCACTTT. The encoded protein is CASSESVALHF.

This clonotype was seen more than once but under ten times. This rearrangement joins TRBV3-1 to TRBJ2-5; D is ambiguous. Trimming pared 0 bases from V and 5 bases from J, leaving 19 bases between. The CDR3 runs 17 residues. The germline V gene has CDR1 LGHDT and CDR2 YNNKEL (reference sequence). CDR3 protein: CASSQDFRAGSEETQYF. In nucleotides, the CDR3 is TGTGCCAGCAGCCAAGATTTTAGGGCAGGCTCGGAGGAGACCCAGTACTTC.

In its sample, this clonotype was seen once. CDR3 amino acids: CATSHRAIYGYTF. The CDR3 DNA follows: TGTGCCACCTCTCACCGGGCAATCTATGGCTACACCTTC. J is TRBJ1-2 and V is TRBV25-1; D is uncertain. The CDR3 spans 13 residues. The germline V and J ends were trimmed by 10 bases and 4 bases, with 16 bases remaining between them. Germline-derived CDR1 and CDR2 are MGHDK and SYGVNS.

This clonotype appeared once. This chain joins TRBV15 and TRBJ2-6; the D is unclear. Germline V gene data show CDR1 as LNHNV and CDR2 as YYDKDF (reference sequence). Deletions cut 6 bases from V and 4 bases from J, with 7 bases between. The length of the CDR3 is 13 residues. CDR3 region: CATRGDGANVLTF. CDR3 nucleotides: TGTGCCACCAGGGGTGACGGGGCCAACGTCCTGACTTTC. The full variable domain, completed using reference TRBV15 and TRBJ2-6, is DAMVIQNPRYQVTQFGKPVTLSCSQTLNHNVMYWYQQKSSQAPKLLFHYYDKDFNNEADTPDNFQSRRPNTSFCFLDIRSPGLGDTAMYLCATRGDGANVLTFGAGSRLTVL.

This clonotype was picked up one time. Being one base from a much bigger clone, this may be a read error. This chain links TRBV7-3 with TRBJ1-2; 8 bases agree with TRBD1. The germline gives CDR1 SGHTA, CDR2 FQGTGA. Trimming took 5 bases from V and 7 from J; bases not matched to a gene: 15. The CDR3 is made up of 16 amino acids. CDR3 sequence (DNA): TGTGCCAGCAGCGGCCAGGGGGCTGTCGCGGAAAGTGGCTACACCTTC. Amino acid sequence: CASSGQGAVAESGYTF.

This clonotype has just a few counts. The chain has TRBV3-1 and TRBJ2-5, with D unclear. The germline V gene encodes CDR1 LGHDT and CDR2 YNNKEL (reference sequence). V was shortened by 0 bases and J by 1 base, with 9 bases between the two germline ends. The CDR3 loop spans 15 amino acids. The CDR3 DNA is TGTGCCAGCAGCCAAGAGTTGGGAACCCAAGAGACCCAGTACTTC. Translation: CASSQELGTQETQYF.

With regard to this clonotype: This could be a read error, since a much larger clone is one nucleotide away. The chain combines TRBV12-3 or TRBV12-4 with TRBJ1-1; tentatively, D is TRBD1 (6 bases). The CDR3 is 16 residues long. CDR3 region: CASSLDSLYMNTEASF. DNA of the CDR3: TGTGCCAGCAGTTTGGACAGCTTATACATGAACACTGAAGCTTCCTTT.

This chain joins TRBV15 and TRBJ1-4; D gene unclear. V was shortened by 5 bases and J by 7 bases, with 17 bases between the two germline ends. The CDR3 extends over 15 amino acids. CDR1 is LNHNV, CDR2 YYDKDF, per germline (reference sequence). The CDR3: CATSQTGNGLEKLFF. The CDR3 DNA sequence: TGTGCCACCAGCCAAACCGGCAACGGGCTTGAAAAACTGTTTTTT.

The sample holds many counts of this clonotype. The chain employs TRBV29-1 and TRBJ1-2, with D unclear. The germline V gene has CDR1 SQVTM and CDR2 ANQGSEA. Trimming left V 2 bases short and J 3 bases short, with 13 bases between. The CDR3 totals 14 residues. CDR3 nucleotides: TGCAGCGTTGAATTTGGGAATGCGGACTATGGCTACACCTTC. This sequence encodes CSVEFGNADYGYTF.

The CDR3 loop reads CASHREDQPQHF. CDR3 nucleotide sequence: TGTGCCAGCCACAGGGAGGATCAGCCCCAGCATTTT. This chain joins TRBV2 and TRBJ1-5, with a possible D match to TRBD1 (6 bases). CDR1 SNHLY and CDR2 FYNNEI come from the germline V gene. There are 12 residues in the CDR3. Trimming took 8 bases from V and 5 from J, leaving 10 bases between them.

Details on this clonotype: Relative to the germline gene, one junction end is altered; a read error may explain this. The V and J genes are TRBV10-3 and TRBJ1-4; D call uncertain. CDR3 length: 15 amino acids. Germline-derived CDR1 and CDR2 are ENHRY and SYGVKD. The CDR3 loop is CASSEFITTNEKLFF. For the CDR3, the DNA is TGTGCCAGCAGTGAATTCATAACCACTAATGAAAAACTGTTTTTT.

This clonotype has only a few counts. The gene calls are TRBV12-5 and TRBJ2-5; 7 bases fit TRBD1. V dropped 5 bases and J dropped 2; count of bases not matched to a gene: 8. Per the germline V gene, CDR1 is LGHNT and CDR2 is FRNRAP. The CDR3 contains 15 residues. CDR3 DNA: TGTGCTAGTGGTCCCCGAGGACAGGCTCAAGAGACCCAGTACTTC. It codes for CASGPRGQAQETQYF. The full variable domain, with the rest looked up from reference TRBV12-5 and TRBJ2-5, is DARVTQTPRHKVTEMGQEVTMRCQPILGHNTVFWYRQTMMQGLELLAYFRNRAPLDDSGMPKDRFSAEMPDATLATLKIQPSEPRDSAVYFCASGPRGQAQETQYFGPGTRLLVL.

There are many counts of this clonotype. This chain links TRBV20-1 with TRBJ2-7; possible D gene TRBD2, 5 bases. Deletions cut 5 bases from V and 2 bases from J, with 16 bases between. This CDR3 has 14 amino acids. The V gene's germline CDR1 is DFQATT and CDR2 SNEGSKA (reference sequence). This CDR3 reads CSARGLSIAYEQYF. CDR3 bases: TGCAGTGCTCGTGGACTCTCTATAGCCTACGAGCAGTACTTC.

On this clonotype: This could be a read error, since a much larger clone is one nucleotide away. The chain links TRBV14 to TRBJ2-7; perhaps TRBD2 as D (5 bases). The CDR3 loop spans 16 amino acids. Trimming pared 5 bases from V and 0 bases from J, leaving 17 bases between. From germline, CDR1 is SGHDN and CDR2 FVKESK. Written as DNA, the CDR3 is TGTGCCAGCAGCTCCAAGCGGACCGAGGACTCCTACGAGCAGTACTTC. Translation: CASSSKRTEDSYEQYF.

The CDR3 spells CASSLVGTVSSEQYF. CDR3 coding DNA: TGTGCCAGCAGCTTGGTCGGGACAGTTTCTTCCGAGCAGTACTTC. J is TRBJ2-7 and V is TRBV5-5; 7 positions match TRBD1. J lost 6 bases, V lost 0 bases, and 9 bases had no gene match. This CDR3 has 15 residues. Germline CDR1 and CDR2: SGHKS and YYEKEE (reference sequence).

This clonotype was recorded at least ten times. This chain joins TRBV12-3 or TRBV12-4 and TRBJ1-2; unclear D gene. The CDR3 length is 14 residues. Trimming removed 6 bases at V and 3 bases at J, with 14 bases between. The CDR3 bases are TGTGCCAGCAGCCCGGTGATTCGCGACTATGGCTACACCTTC. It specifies CASSPVIRDYGYTF.

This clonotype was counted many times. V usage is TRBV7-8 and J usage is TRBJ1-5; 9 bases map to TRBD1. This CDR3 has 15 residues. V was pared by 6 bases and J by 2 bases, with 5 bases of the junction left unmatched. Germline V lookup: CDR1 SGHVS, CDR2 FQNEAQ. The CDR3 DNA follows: TGTGCCAGCAGTGAACAGGGGGCGGGCAATCAGCCCCAGCATTTT. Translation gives CASSEQGAGNQPQHF.

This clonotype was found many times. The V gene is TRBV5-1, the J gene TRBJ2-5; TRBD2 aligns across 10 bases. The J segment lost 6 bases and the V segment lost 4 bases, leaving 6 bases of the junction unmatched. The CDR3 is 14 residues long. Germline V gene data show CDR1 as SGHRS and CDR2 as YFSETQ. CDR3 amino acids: CASSPGLAMQTQYF. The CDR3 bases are TGCGCCAGCAGCCCGGGACTAGCGATGCAGACCCAGTACTTC.